The 32 T cell receptor beta chains given below trace back to one sample, sequenced in a study of blood T cells in healthy people across ages (dated by TCRdb to the mid-2010s). Receptor libraries were prepared by 5' RACE. Sequencer: Illumina HiSeq 2500. A second roughly 6 to 12 cycle PCR used a sample-barcoded 5' primer and a J-beta primer mix. TCRdb applied fastp at Q25 and MiXCR to the public reads, then kept only in-frame beta chains. CDR3 protein duplicates are merged, each entry listing the most common genes and DNA. The sample contains about 650,000 distinct CDR3 sequences, around 32% of them found a single time. Jointly, the top ten make up approximately 15% of the sample. The sample consisted of blood. All receptors derive from a woman aged 80 or over in good health. Donor details come from another sample of the same person, matched by shared clones.

The rearrangement joins TRBV28 to TRBJ2-7; 7 positions agree with TRBD2. The CDR3 runs to 17 residues. Germline loops: CDR1 MDHEN, CDR2 SYDVKM. V trimming: 1 base; J trimming: 0 bases; junction bases outside the gene matches: 9. The CDR3 protein is CASSLSPQRTSSYEQYF. DNA for the CDR3: TGTGCCAGCAGTTTATCCCCTCAGCGGACTAGCTCCTACGAGCAGTACTTC.

Comment on this clonotype: This may stem from a read error, because a much larger clone lies one nucleotide away. This sequence joins TRBV5-1 and TRBJ2-1; TRBD1 matches 10 bases. The CDR3 sequence is 13 residues long. Germline-derived CDR1 and CDR2 are SGHRS and YFSETQ. DNA of the CDR3: TGCACCAGCGGGACAGGGGCGGTTAATGAGCAGTTCTTC. Protein product: CTSGTGAVNEQFF.

The gene calls are TRBV5-5 and TRBJ1-2; D unresolved. V lost 4 bases and J 6 bases, leaving 16 bases between the germline ends. The CDR3 length is 14 residues. CDR1 is SGHKS and CDR2 is YYEKEE in the germline V gene (reference sequence). The CDR3 sequence: CASSPRWVLDGYTF. The CDR3 bases are TGTGCCAGCAGCCCCCGATGGGTATTAGATGGCTACACCTTC.

This clonotype has ten or more counts. The gene calls are TRBV20-1 and TRBJ2-5; possible D gene TRBD1, 6 bases. V was pared by 6 bases and J by 2 bases, with 13 bases between. The CDR3 is made up of 13 amino acids. Germline V gene lookup returns CDR1 DFQATT and CDR2 SNEGSKA (reference sequence). For the CDR3, the DNA is TGCAGTGCCACAATAGGACAGCAAGAGACCCAGTACTTC. As protein: CSATIGQQETQYF.

Regarding this clonotype: A read error may be the cause here, since a much bigger clone is one base away. J is TRBJ2-7 and V is TRBV30, with D possibly matching TRBD2 (6 bases). With the DNA end fitting TRBJ2-5 better, the J assignment may be wrong. The CDR3 sequence is 13 residues long. Germline CDR1 is GTSNPN and CDR2 is SVGIG (reference sequence). The CDR3 region is CAWSLYPGGTQYF. The CDR3 coding sequence is TGTGCCTGGAGCCTATATCCCGGGGGGACCCAGTACTTC.

This chain uses TRBV30 with TRBJ1-4; 11 nucleotides align to TRBD1. V lost 6 bases and J lost 6; bases outside the gene matches: 3. CDR1 is GTSNPN, CDR2 SVGIG, per germline (reference sequence). The CDR3 runs 13 residues. DNA of the CDR3: TGTGCCTGCGCGGGACAGGGGGATGAAAAACTGTTTTTT. Protein sequence: CACAGQGDEKLFF.

The chain couples TRBV7-2 to TRBJ2-2; D possibly uses TRBD1 or TRBD2 (5 bases each). Trimming removed 5 bases at V and 0 bases at J, with 13 bases between. The CDR3 totals 16 residues. The germline V gene encodes CDR1 SGHTA and CDR2 FQGNSA. Written as DNA, the CDR3 is TGTGCCAGCAGCCCTGCTGGGACGGCGAACACCGGGGAGCTGTTTTTT. Translating it yields CASSPAGTANTGELFF.

This clonotype has at least ten counts. The chain links TRBV7-3 to TRBJ1-2; 7 positions agree with TRBD1. This CDR3 is built from 14 residues. The germline V gene has CDR1 SGHTA and CDR2 FQGTGA. Unmatched junction bases numbered 7, after V lost 5 bases and J lost 4 bases. The CDR3 is CASSPTGVGYGYTF. CDR3 bases: TGTGCCAGCAGCCCAACAGGGGTTGGCTATGGCTACACCTTC.

A few counts support this clonotype. The chain links TRBV20-1 to TRBJ1-1; D unresolved. Germline V gene sequence: CDR1 DFQATT, CDR2 SNEGSKA (reference sequence). Trimming removed 3 bases at V and 5 bases at J, with 13 bases between. This CDR3 has 13 amino acids. CDR3 in amino acids: CSASMYSMTEAFF. The CDR3, as DNA: TGCAGTGCTAGTATGTATAGTATGACTGAAGCTTTCTTT.

Turning to this clonotype: This may arise from a read error, as a much more abundant clone is one base away. Given the absence of the conserved phenylalanine or tryptophan at the CDR3 end, a read error is likely. This chain joins TRBV15 and TRBJ1-1; D is unclear. Between the trimmed V and J ends, which lost 0 bases and 6 bases, there was a span of 8 bases. Germline CDR1 reads LNHNV; CDR2 reads YYDKDF (reference sequence). The CDR3 is 13 residues long. DNA for the CDR3: TGTGCCACCAGCAGAGAAAGGACCTCTGAAGCTTTCTGT. This encodes CATSRERTSEAFC.

This clonotype was picked up a small number of times. The J gene is TRBJ1-5, the V gene TRBV6-2 or TRBV6-3, with D uncertain. Per the germline V gene, CDR1 is MNHEY and CDR2 is SVGEGT. The ends were cut back, 6 bases at V and 4 bases at J, with 10 bases in the middle. There are 13 residues in the CDR3. CDR3 nucleotide sequence: TGTGCCAGCAGACTGACCTTGAATCAGCCCCAGCATTTT. This translates into CASRLTLNQPQHF.

This clonotype was observed many times. The DNA of the CDR3 is TGCGCCAGCAGCTTGGCCCCAGGAAGCTCCTACGAGCAGTACTTC. Translated: CASSLAPGSSYEQYF. The chain combines TRBV5-1 with TRBJ2-7; D is unresolved. CDR3 length: 15 amino acids. In germline, CDR1 is SGHRS, CDR2 YFSETQ. Trimming cost V 0 bases and J 0 bases, with 10 bases left between them. Filled out from reference TRBV5-1 and TRBJ2-7, the complete variable domain reads KAGVTQTPRYLIKTRGQQVTLSCSPISGHRSVSWYQQTPGQGLQFLFEYFSETQRNKGNFPGRFSGRQFSNSRSEMNVSTLELGDSALYLCASSLAPGSSYEQYFGPGTRLTVT.

The chain uses TRBV20-1 and TRBJ2-1; 9 bases match TRBD2. The germline V gene encodes CDR1 DFQATT and CDR2 SNEGSKA (reference sequence). J gave up 8 bases and V 6 bases, and 5 bases lay outside the gene matches. The CDR3 contains 12 residues. CDR3 in amino acids: CSAGLAWDEQFF. CDR3 DNA: TGCAGTGCAGGACTAGCGTGGGATGAGCAGTTCTTC.

Points on this clonotype: This could be a read error, since a much larger clone is one nucleotide away. V usage is TRBV12-3 or TRBV12-4 and J usage is TRBJ2-1, with D possibly being TRBD1 (5 bases). The last part of the DNA fits TRBJ2-7 better; the J call may be wrong. This CDR3 has 16 residues. CDR3 region: CASSLGQGVSYNEQYF. CDR3 nucleotide sequence: TGTGCCAGCAGTTTGGGCCAAGGGGTCTCCTACAATGAGCAGTACTTC.

Notes on this clonotype: A junction boundary mismatches the germline segment, possibly from a read error. The J gene is TRBJ2-7, the V gene TRBV7-7; D possibly uses TRBD1 or TRBD2 (5 bases each). The CDR3 loop spans 16 amino acids. CDR1 and CDR2 (germline): SSHAT, FNYEAQ (reference sequence). This CDR3 reads CASSSHRITSSYEQYF. CDR3 sequence (DNA): TGTGCTAGCAGCTCCCACAGGATTACTAGCTCCTACGAGCAGTACTTC.

This clonotype has at least ten counts. V is TRBV3-1 and J is TRBJ2-1; TRBD2 matches at 8 bases. The CDR3 consists of 14 residues. CDR1 LGHDT and CDR2 YNNKEL come from the germline V gene (reference sequence). Trimming at V came to 2 bases and at J to 7 bases, leaving 4 bases not matched to a gene. CDR3 DNA: TGTGCCAGCAGCCAAAATCCGGGGGGGAATGAGCAGTTCTTC. As protein: CASSQNPGGNEQFF.

The chain recombines TRBV7-2 with TRBJ1-3; 12 bases are a match to TRBD1. Per the germline V gene, CDR1 is SGHTA and CDR2 is FQGNSA. CDR3 length equals 14 residues. V shed 6 bases, J shed 4 bases, and the junction held 1 base outside the gene matches. Here the CDR3 reads CASRGQGAGNTIYF. CDR3 nucleotide sequence: TGTGCCAGCAGGGGACAGGGGGCGGGAAACACCATATATTTT.

This clonotype was found a few times. This chain uses TRBV20-1 with TRBJ1-1; TRBD1 matches at 7 bases. Per the germline V gene, CDR1 is DFQATT and CDR2 is SNEGSKA (reference sequence). V shed 6 bases and J 0 bases; nucleotides not matched to a gene: 4. The CDR3 runs to 13 residues. CDR3 sequence: CSADTGVNTEAFF. Here the CDR3 DNA reads TGCAGTGCCGATACAGGGGTGAACACTGAAGCTTTCTTT.

This clonotype was seen repeatedly, ten times or more. CDR3 region: CSAVQTPTDANTF. The CDR3 bases are TGCAGTGCTGTCCAAACCCCGACAGACGCAAACACCTTC. The rearrangement links TRBV20-1 to TRBJ1-2; possibly TRBD1 for D (5 bases). Germline V gene sequence: CDR1 DFQATT, CDR2 SNEGSKA (reference sequence). This CDR3 has 13 amino acids. V shed 5 bases and J shed 12 bases, with 22 bases lying between them.

This clonotype was recorded at least ten times. The chain uses TRBV6-1 and TRBJ1-5, with D perhaps TRBD1 (6 bases). Trimming removed 6 bases from V and 3 bases from J, with 12 bases in between. This CDR3 spans 14 amino acids. Looked up from germline, CDR1 is MNHNS and CDR2 is SASEGT. The CDR3 DNA is TGTGCCAGCAGGGGAACAGGGTTCAATCAGCCCCAGCATTTT. Its protein is CASRGTGFNQPQHF.

On this clonotype itself: One end of the junction is discordant with germline, which a read error may explain. The chain is built from TRBV18 and TRBJ2-1, with 8 bases identical to TRBD2. CDR3 length equals 14 residues. The germline gives CDR1 KGHSH, CDR2 LQKENI. CDR3 amino acids: CVSSSGTSYNEQFF. The CDR3 DNA sequence: TGTGTCAGCTCATCGGGGACTAGCTACAATGAGCAGTTCTTC.

The V call is TRBV12-3 or TRBV12-4, the J call TRBJ2-4; 11 bases fit TRBD1. The J call is in doubt because the DNA end fits TRBJ2-7 better. The CDR3 totals 14 residues. CDR3 in DNA: TGTGCCAGCAGGGGGGGACAGGGGGTCTACGAGCAGTACTTC. Protein: CASRGGQGVYEQYF.

This clonotype was recorded a few times. The chain uses TRBV12-3 or TRBV12-4 and TRBJ2-7, with TRBD1 matching over 10 bases. The CDR3 has 16 amino acids. The V gene end was trimmed by 1 base and the J gene end by 7 bases; junction bases not matched to a gene: 10. CDR3 protein: CASSLGGTGVYNEQYF. CDR3 coding DNA: TGTGCCAGCAGTTTAGGGGGGACAGGGGTGTACAATGAGCAGTACTTC.

In regard to this clonotype: Possible read error: a much larger clone is one base away. The chain joins TRBV4-3 to TRBJ2-3, with D uncertain. Germline CDR1 and CDR2: LGHNA and YSLEER. This CDR3 has 15 residues. The chain's CDR3 is CAGSPRLVGTDTQYF. CDR3 nucleotide sequence: TGCGCCGGCAGCCCCAGGTTGGTTGGCACAGATACGCAGTATTTT.

This clonotype was counted at least ten times. The rearrangement joins TRBV7-3 to TRBJ2-5; D might be TRBD1 (5 bases). CDR1 SGHTA and CDR2 FQGTGA come from the germline V gene. The CDR3 length is 15 residues. Trimming stripped 0 bases from V and 4 bases from J, with 12 bases between. CDR3 DNA: TGTGCCAGCAGCTTAACATTCAGGGAATCAGAGACCCAGTACTTC. This sequence encodes CASSLTFRESETQYF.

As concerns this clonotype: This may stem from a read error, because a much larger clone lies one nucleotide away. The chain is built from TRBV19 and TRBJ2-1; 9 bases agree with TRBD1. Per germline, CDR1 LNHDA and CDR2 SQIVND (reference sequence). The CDR3 spans 15 residues. CDR3 nucleotide sequence: TGTGCCAGTAGTGGGACAGGGAGAGTGTGGAATGAGCAGGTCTTC. Translating it yields CASSGTGRVWNEQVF.

This clonotype appeared many times. The J gene is TRBJ2-3, the V gene TRBV5-1, with 11 bases matching TRBD2. Germline V CDR1 and CDR2: SGHRS, YFSETQ. Unmatched junction bases numbered 3, after V lost 4 bases and J lost 2 bases. There are 15 residues in the CDR3. CDR3 in DNA: TGCGCCAGCAGCCGACTAGCGGGGCCCACAGATACGCAGTATTTT. This translates into CASSRLAGPTDTQYF.

The chain links TRBV5-6 to TRBJ1-1; D not certain. Trimming cost V 3 bases and J 4 bases, with 13 bases left between them. CDR3 size: 14 residues. The germline CDR1 and CDR2 sequences are SGHDT and YYEEEE. In DNA, the CDR3 is TGTGCCAGCAGCTGGTCGGTTCGGGGCACTGAAGCTTTCTTT. It yields the protein CASSWSVRGTEAFF. Full variable domain (rest looked up from reference TRBV5-6 and TRBJ1-1): DAGVTQSPTHLIKTRGQQVTLRCSPKSGHDTVSWYQQALGQGPQFIFQYYEEEERQRGNFPDRFSGHQFPNYSSELNVNALLLGDSALYLCASSWSVRGTEAFFGQGTRLTVV.

This clonotype was detected only a few times. The chain links TRBV11-2 to TRBJ1-4; 8 bases agree with TRBD1. The CDR3 is 13 residues long. V shed 8 bases, J shed 8 bases, and the junction held 7 bases outside the gene matches. CDR1 is SGHAT and CDR2 is FQNNGV in the germline V gene. CDR3 sequence reads: CASERTGNEKLFF. In nucleotides, the CDR3 is TGTGCCAGCGAACGGACAGGGAACGAAAAACTGTTTTTT. The full variable domain, rest sourced from reference TRBV11-2 and TRBJ1-4, is EAGVAQSPRYKIIEKRQSVAFWCNPISGHATLYWYQQILGQGPKLLIQFQNNGVVDDSQLPKDRFSAERLKGVDSTLKIQPAKLEDSAVYLCASERTGNEKLFFGSGTQLSVL.

This clonotype was recorded many times. The gene calls are TRBV7-9 and TRBJ2-1, with TRBD1 as a possible D gene (6 bases). V lost 2 bases, J lost 10 bases, and 9 bases lay in between. Germline-derived CDR1 and CDR2 are SEHNR and FQNEAQ (reference sequence). The CDR3 length is 12 residues. The CDR3 DNA reads TGTGCCAGCAGCTTAATGACAGGCGAGCAGTTCTTC. This encodes CASSLMTGEQFF.

This clonotype was seen once. The V gene is TRBV5-1, the J gene TRBJ1-1; 9 positions match TRBD1. CDR1 and CDR2 from the germline V gene are SGHRS and YFSETQ. V lost 4 bases, J lost 3 bases, and 10 bases stayed unmatched. The length of the CDR3 is 16 residues. The chain's CDR3 is CASSQQGAAVDTEAFF. CDR3 DNA sequence: TGCGCCAGCAGCCAACAGGGGGCGGCCGTTGACACTGAAGCTTTCTTT.

This clonotype has a handful of counts. A junction boundary mismatches the germline segment, possibly from a read error. The rearrangement links TRBV20-1 to TRBJ1-2, with D maybe TRBD1 (5 bases). Germline CDR1 and CDR2: DFQATT and SNEGSKA (reference sequence). This CDR3 has 15 residues. The CDR3 loop reads CSAGDRRQSNYGYTF. As DNA, the CDR3 is TGCAGTGCTGGAGATCGAAGACAGAGTAACTATGGCTACACCTTC.